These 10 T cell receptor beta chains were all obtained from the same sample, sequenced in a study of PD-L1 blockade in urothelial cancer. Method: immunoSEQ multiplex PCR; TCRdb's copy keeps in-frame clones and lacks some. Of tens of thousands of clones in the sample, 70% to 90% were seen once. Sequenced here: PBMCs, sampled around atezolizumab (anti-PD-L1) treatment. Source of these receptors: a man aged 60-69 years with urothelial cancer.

The CDR3 DNA follows: TGCGCCAGCAGCTTAGCGGACAGGTCCTACGAGCAGTACTTC. Protein: CASSLADRSYEQYF. V and J are TRBV5-1 and TRBJ2-7; the match to TRBD1 covers 7 bases. Per the germline V gene, CDR1 is SGHRS and CDR2 is YFSETQ. The CDR3 is 14 amino acids. V gave up 2 bases and J gave up 1 base; unmatched junction bases: 3.

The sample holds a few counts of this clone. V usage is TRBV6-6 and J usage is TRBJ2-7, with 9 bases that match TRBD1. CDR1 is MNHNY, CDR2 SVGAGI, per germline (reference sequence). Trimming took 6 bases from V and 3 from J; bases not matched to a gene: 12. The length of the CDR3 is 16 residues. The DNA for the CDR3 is TGTGCCAGCAGGCTCACCCTACAGGGGGCGGGCTACGAGCAGTACTTC. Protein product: CASRLTLQGAGYEQYF.

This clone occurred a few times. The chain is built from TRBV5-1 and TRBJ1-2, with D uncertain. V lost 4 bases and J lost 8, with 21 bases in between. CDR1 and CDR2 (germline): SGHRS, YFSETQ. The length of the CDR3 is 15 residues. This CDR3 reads CASSPRQPSSRGYTF. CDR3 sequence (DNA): TGCGCCAGCAGCCCGAGACAACCGTCTAGCAGAGGCTACACCTTC.

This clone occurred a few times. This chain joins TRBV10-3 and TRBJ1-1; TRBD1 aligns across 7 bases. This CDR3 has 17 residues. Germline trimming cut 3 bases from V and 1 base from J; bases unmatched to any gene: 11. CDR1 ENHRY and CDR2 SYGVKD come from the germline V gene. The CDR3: CAISELGGVGWNTEAFF. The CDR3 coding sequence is TGTGCCATCAGTGAATTAGGGGGCGTTGGTTGGAACACTGAAGCTTTCTTT.

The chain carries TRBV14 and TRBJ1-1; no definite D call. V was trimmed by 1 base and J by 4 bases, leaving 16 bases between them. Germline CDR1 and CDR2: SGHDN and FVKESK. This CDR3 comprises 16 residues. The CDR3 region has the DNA TGTGCCAGCAGCCAAGTTCTGATTCGGGGAAGCACTGAAGCTTTCTTT. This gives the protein CASSQVLIRGSTEAFF. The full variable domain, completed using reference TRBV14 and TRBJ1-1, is EAGVTQFPSHSVIEKGQTVTLRCDPISGHDNLYWYRRVMGKEIKFLLHFVKESKQDESGMPNNRFLAERTGGTYSTLKVQPAELEDSGVYFCASSQVLIRGSTEAFFGQGTRLTVV.

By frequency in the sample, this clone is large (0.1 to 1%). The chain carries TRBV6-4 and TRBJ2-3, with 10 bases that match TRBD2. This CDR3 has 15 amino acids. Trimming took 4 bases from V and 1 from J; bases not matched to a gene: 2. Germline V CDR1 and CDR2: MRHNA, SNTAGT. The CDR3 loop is CASSASGGGTDTQYF. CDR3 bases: TGTGCCAGCAGTGCCAGCGGGGGGGGCACAGATACGCAGTATTTT.

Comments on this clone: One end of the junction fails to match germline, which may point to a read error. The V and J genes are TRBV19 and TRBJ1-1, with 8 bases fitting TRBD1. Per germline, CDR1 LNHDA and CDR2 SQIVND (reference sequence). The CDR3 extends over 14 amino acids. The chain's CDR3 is CASCMTGVNTEAFF. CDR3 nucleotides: TGTGCCAGTTGTATGACAGGGGTGAACACTGAAGCTTTCTTT.

The CDR3 sequence is CASSPNFIAGNTIYF. The CDR3 DNA sequence: TGTGCCAGCTCACCAAACTTTATTGCTGGAAACACCATATATTTT. The chain couples TRBV18 to TRBJ1-3, with D unclear. The CDR3 is 15 amino acids. Germline V gives CDR1 KGHSH, CDR2 LQKENI. V shed 2 bases and J shed 2 bases, with 10 bases lying between them.

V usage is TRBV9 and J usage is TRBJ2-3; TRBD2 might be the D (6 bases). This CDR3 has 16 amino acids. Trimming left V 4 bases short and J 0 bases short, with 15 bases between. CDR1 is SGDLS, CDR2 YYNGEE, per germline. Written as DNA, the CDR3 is TGTGCCAGCAGCTCCCATTTTAGCGGAAGCACAGATACGCAGTATTTT. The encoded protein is CASSSHFSGSTDTQYF.

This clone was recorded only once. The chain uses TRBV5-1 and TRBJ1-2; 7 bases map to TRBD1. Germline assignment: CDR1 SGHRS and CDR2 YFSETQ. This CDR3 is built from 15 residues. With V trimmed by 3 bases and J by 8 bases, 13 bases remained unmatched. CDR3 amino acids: CASSWSPGQIEGYTF. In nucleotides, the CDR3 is TGCGCCAGCAGCTGGTCCCCGGGACAGATCGAAGGCTACACCTTC.